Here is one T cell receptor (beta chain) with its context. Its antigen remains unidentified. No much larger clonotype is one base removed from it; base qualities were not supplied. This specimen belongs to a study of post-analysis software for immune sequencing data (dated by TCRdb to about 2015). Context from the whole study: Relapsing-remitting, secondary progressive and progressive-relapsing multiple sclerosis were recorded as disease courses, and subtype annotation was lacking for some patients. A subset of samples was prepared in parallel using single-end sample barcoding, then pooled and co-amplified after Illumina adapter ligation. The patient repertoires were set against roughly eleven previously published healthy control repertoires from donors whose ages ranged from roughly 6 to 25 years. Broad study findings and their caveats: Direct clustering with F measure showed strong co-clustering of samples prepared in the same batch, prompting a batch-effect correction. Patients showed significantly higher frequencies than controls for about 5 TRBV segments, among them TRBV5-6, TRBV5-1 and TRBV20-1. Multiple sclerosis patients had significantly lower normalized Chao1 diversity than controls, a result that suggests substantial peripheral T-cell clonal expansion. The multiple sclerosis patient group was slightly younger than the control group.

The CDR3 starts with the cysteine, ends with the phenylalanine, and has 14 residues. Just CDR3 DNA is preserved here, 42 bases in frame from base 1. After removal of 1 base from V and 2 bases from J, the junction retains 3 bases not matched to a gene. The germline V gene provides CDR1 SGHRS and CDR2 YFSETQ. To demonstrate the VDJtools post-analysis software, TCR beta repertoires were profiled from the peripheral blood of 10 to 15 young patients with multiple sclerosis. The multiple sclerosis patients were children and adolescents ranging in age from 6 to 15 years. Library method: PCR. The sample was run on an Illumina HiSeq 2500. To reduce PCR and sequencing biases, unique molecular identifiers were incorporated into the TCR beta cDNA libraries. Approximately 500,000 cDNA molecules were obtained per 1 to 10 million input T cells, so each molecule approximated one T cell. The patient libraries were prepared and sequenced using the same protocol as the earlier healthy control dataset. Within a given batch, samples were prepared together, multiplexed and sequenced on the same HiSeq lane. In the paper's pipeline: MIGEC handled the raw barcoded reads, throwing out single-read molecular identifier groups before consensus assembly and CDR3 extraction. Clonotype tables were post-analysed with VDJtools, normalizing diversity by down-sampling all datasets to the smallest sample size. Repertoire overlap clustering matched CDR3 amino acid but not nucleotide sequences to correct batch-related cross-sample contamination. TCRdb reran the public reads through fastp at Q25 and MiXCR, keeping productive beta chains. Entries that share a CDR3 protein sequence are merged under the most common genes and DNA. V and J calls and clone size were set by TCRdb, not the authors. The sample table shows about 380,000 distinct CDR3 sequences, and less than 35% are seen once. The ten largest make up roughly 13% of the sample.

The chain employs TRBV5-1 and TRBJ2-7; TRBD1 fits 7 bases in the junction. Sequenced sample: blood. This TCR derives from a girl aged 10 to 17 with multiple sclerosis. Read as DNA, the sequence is TGCGCCAGCAGCTTGTTCCAGGGGGCCTACGAGCAGTACTTC. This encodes CASSLFQGAYEQYF.